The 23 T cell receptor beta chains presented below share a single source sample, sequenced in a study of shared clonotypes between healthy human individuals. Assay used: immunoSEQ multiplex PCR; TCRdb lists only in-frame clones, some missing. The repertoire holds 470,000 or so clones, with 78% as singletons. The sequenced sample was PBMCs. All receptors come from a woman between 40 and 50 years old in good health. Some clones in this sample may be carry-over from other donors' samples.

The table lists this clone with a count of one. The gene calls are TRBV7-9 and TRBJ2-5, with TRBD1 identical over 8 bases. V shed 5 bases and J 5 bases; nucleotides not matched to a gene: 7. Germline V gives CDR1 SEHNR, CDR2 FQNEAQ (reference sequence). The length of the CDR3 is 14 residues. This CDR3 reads CASSRGQVWETQYF. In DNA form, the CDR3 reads TGTGCCAGCAGCCGGGGACAGGTGTGGGAGACCCAGTACTTC.

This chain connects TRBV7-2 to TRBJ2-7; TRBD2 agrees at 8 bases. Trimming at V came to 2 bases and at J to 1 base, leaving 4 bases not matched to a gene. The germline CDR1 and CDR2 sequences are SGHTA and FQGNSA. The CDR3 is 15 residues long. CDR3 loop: CASSLFPGGSYEQYF. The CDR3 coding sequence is TGTGCCAGCAGCTTATTTCCGGGAGGGTCCTACGAGCAGTACTTC.

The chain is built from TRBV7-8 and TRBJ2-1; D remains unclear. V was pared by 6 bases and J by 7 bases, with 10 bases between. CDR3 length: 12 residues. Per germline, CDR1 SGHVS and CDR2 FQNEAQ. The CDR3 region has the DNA TGTGCCAGCAGGATACCGGGTAATGAGCAGTTCTTC. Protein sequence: CASRIPGNEQFF.

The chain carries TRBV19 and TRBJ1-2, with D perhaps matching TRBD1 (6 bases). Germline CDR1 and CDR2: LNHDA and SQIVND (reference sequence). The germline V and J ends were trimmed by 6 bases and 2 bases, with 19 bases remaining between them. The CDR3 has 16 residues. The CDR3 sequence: CASSPLPGQQNYGYTF. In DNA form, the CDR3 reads TGTGCCAGTAGCCCCTTGCCGGGACAACAAAACTATGGCTACACCTTC.

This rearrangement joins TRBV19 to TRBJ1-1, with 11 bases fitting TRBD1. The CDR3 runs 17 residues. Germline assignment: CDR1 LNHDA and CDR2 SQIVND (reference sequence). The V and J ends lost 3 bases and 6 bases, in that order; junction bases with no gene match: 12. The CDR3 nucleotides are TGTGCCAGTAGTATTCCGGGACAGGGGGGCTCTACCTCTGAAGCTTTCTTT. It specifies CASSIPGQGGSTSEAFF.

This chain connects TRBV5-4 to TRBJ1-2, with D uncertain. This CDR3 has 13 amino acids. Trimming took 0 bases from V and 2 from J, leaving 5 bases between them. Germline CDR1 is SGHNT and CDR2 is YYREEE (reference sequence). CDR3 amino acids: CASSLEPNYGYTF. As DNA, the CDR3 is TGTGCCAGCAGCTTGGAACCCAACTATGGCTACACCTTC.

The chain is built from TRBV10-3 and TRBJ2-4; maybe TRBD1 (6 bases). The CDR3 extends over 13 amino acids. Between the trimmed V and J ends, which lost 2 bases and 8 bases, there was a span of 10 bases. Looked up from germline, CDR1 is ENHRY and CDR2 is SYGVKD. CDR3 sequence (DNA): TGTGCCATCAGTGAGCAAGGGGGTGACATTCAGTACTTC. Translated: CAISEQGGDIQYF.

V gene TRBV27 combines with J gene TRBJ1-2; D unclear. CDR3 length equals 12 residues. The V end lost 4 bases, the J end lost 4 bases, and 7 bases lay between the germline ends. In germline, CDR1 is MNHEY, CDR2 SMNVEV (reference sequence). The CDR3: CASSSHPYGYTF. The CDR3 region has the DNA TGTGCCAGCAGTTCTCATCCCTATGGCTACACCTTC.

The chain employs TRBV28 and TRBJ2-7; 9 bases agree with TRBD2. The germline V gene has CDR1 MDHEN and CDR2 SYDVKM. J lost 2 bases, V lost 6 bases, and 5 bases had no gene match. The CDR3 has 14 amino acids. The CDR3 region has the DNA TGTGCCAGCAGCCGGGGACTAGCCACCTACGAGCAGTACTTC. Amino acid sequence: CASSRGLATYEQYF. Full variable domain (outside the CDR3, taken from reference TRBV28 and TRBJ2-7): DVKVTQSSRYLVKRTGEKVFLECVQDMDHENMFWYRQDPGLGLRLIYFSYDVKMKEKGDIPEGYSVSREKKERFSLILESASTNQTSMYLCASSRGLATYEQYFGPGTRLTVT.

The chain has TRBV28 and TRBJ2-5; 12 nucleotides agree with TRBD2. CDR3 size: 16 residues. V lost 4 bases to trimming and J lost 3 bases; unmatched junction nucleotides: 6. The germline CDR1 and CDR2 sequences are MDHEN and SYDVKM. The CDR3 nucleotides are TGTGCCAGCAGTTCCCCGCGACTAGCGGGAGAAGAGACCCAGTACTTC. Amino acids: CASSSPRLAGEETQYF.

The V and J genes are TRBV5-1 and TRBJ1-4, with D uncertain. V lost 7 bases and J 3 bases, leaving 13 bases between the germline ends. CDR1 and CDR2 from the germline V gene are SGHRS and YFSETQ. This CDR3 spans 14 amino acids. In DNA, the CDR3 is TGCGCCAGCCGCGGGCGGAATTCTAATGAAAAACTGTTTTTT. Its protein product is CASRGRNSNEKLFF.

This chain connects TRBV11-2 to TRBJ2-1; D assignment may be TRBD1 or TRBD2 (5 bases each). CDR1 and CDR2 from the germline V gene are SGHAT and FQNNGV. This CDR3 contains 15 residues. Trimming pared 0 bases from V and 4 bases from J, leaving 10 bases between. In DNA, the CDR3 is TGTGCCAGCAGCTTAGATCCGGGACCGTACAATGAGCAGTTCTTC. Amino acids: CASSLDPGPYNEQFF.

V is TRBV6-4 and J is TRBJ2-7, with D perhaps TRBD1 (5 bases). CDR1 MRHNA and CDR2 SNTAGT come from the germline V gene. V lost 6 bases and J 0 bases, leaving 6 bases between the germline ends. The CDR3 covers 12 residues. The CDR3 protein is CASRTDSYEQYF. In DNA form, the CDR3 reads TGTGCCAGCAGGACAGACTCCTACGAGCAGTACTTC.

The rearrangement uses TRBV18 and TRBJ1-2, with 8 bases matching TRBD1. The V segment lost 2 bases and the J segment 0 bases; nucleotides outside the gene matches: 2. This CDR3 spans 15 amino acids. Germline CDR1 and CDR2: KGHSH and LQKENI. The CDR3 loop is CASSPGQGANYGYTF. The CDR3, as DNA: TGTGCCAGCTCACCAGGACAGGGAGCTAACTATGGCTACACCTTC.

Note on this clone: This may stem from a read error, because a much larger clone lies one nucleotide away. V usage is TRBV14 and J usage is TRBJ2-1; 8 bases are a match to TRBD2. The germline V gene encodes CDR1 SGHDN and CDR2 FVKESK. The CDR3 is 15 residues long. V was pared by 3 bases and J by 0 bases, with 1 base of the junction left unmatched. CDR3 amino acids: CASSQSGSSYNEQFF. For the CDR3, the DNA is TGTGCCAGCAGCCAGAGCGGGAGCTCCTACAATGAGCAGTTCTTC.

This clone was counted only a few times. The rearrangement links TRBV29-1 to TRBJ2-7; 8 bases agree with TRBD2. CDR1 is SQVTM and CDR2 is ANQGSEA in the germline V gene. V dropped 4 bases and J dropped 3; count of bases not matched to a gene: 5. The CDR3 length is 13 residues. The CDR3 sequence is CSVVSSGLYEQYF. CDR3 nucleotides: TGCAGCGTTGTTTCTAGCGGGCTCTACGAGCAGTACTTC.

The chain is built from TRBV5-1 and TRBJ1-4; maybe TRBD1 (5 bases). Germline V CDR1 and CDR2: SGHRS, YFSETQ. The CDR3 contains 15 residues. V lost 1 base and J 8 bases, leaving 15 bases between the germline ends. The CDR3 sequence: CASSLTGTILEKLFF. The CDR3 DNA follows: TGCGCCAGCAGCTTGACCGGGACGATACTGGAAAAACTGTTTTTT.

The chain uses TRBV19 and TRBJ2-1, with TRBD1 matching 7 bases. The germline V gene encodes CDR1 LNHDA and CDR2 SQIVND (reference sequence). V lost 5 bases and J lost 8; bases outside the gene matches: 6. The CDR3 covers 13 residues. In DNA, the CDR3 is TGTGCCAGTAGTCTAACAGGGGTATATGAGCAGTTCTTC. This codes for CASSLTGVYEQFF. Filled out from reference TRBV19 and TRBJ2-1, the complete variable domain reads DGGITQSPKYLFRKEGQNVTLSCEQNLNHDAMYWYRQDPGQGLRLIYYSQIVNDFQKGDIAEGYSVSREKKESFPLTVTSAQKNPTAFYLCASSLTGVYEQFFGPGTRLTVL.

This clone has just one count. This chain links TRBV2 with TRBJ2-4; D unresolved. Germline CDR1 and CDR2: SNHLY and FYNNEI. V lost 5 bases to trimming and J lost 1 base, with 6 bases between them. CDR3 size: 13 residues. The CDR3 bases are TGTGCCAGCAGTTCGTATGCCAAAAACATTCAGTACTTC. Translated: CASSSYAKNIQYF. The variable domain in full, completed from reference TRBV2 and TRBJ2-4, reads EPEVTQTPSHQVTQMGQEVILRCVPISNHLYFYWYRQILGQKVEFLVSFYNNEISEKSEIFDDQFSVERPDGSNFTLKIRSTKLEDSAMYFCASSSYAKNIQYFGAGTRLSVL.

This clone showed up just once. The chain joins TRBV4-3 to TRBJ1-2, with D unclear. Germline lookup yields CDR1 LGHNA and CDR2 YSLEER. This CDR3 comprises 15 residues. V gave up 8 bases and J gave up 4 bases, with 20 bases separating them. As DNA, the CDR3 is TGCGCCAGCCAGCCGGAGAAAAAGACCGGCTATGGCTACACCTTC. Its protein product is CASQPEKKTGYGYTF.

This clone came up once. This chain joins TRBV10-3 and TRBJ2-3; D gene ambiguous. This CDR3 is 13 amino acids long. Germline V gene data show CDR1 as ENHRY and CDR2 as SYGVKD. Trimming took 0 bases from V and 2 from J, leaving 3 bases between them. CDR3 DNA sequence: TGTGCCATCAGTGAGTCGACCACAGATACGCAGTATTTT. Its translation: CAISESTTDTQYF.

CDR3 sequence (DNA): TGTGCCAGTAGACCGAGGGACAGGAACACCGGGGAGCTGTTTTTT. Its translation: CASRPRDRNTGELFF. The rearrangement joins TRBV19 to TRBJ2-2, with 7 bases matching TRBD1. The germline CDR1 and CDR2 sequences are LNHDA and SQIVND (reference sequence). This CDR3 spans 15 amino acids. Trimming took 6 bases from V and 1 from J; bases not matched to a gene: 5.

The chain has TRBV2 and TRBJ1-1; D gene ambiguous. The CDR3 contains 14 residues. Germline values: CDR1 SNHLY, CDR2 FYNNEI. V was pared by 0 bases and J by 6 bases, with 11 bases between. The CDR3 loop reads CASSEAASTSEAFF. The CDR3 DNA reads TGTGCCAGCAGTGAAGCCGCAAGCACATCTGAAGCTTTCTTT.